The present T cell receptor (beta chain) was sequenced within a study of CD8 T cells in ankylosing spondylitis. Quantitative barcoded 5'-RACE was used to prepare TCR beta libraries. TCRdb redid the calling of the 5' RACE reads with MiXCR, one entry per CDR3 protein. The sample holds around 490,000 distinct CDR3 sequences, 5.3% seen once. Germline CDR1 reads SQVTM; CDR2 reads ANQGSEA. Between the trimmed V and J ends, which lost 3 bases and 8 bases, there was a span of 11 bases. The CDR3 has 12 residues. Findings and caveats of the study: A TCR beta motif made of roughly eight highly homologous variants seemed typical of ankylosing spondylitis blood. The disease-linked clones had a CD8+ phenotype and low blood frequencies.

This clonotype appeared many times. The antigen is unknown. Specimen: blood, either unsorted or a sorted T cell fraction (not recorded which). The chain uses TRBV29-1 and TRBJ2-1; D possibly uses TRBD1 or TRBD2 (6 bases each). The sequence was collected from a male donor with ankylosing spondylitis. The CDR3 nucleotides read TGCAGCGTTGACAGGGGCGGGGATGAGCAGTTCTTC. Translating it yields CSVDRGGDEQFF.